This T cell receptor beta chain was captured by sequencing in a study of identical twins. Each CDR3 protein gets one entry after TCRdb re-called the 5' RACE reads with MiXCR. The sample shows roughly 720,000 distinct CDR3 sequences, 15% to 20% of them seen only once. CDR1 and CDR2 from the germline V gene are SGHAT and FQNNGV. The CDR3 covers 12 residues. Trimming pared 7 bases from V and 4 bases from J, leaving 11 bases between. Only a few counts were recorded for this clonotype. A further study also used this sample, focusing on T cells expressing NK-cell markers. That work contributes: What restricted sorting to alpha-beta TCR T cells in several experiments was an anti-gamma-delta TCR antibody. These clonotypes additionally ranked first within the CD3+CD56-NKG2C+ fraction of a few donors.

The genes are TRBV11-2 and TRBJ2-7, with D possibly matching TRBD2 (5 bases). This TCR derives from a young woman in good health. Input material: PBMCs. The CDR3 DNA reads TGTGCCAGCAACCGAGGGCCGTACGAGCAGTACTTC. This translates into CASNRGPYEQYF.